This T cell receptor beta chain was found in a study of blood T cell repertoires in COVID-19. The CDR3 covers 16 residues. In germline, CDR1 is LGHDT, CDR2 YNNKEL (reference sequence). The V and J ends lost 2 bases and 6 bases respectively, with 17 bases between them. Only in-frame clones appear in the TCRdb table, and some are missing; sequencing was by immunoSEQ multiplex PCR. Counted here are around 270,000 clones, under 90% occurring once; the ten biggest clones make up 4% to 4.5%. Material: peripheral blood. This sequence was found in a man between 60 and 70 years old with acute or convalescent COVID-19. The chain is built from TRBV3-1 (or the pseudogene TRBV3-2) and TRBJ2-1, with D possibly TRBD1 on 6 matching bases. The CDR3 spells CASSQQGQGIFNEQFF. CDR3 sequence (DNA): TGTGCCAGCAGCCAACAGGGGCAGGGGATATTCAATGAGCAGTTCTTC.